This entry concerns a single T cell receptor (beta chain). Adults between roughly 18 and 90 years of age took part from 24 US areas. The CDR3 covers 13 residues. Trimming stripped 7 bases from V and 1 base from J, with 8 bases between. Germline CDR1 and CDR2: KGHDR and SFDVKD. How the authors handled the data: Nucleated cell number was recorded as an estimate derived from reference gene primer amplification. Libraries were prepared by immunoSEQ multiplex PCR; TCRdb keeps only in-frame clonotypes and omits some of them. The V and J calls and clone size were taken over from that table, and D and trimming were inferred from the DNA. This table holds about 330,000 clones, more than 90% found once. The data belong to a study of blood T cell repertoires in COVID-19. Study background: Sites in the United States, Italy and Spain provided acute and convalescent COVID-19 samples.

The sequenced sample consisted of PBMCs or T cells enriched from blood (not recorded which). The receptor comes from a woman aged 25 to 39 who had recovered from COVID-19. The rearrangement joins TRBV24-1 to TRBJ2-3; D perhaps matches TRBD1 (5 bases). The CDR3 sequence: CATSQGRTDTQYF. The CDR3 nucleotides read TGTGCCACCAGCCAGGGTCGCACAGATACGCAGTATTTT.